This T cell receptor beta chain was identified in a study of T cell responses to AZD1222 COVID-19 vaccine. Study overall: The analysis combined second doses at about 4 or about 12 weeks. Whole-study results and caveats: Unmutated variant regions are reportedly the target of nearly half of TCRs that are spike-specific. Researchers took repertoire samples only after the peak T cell response had come. AZD1222 recipients seropositive at baseline numbered only 6 or 7.

Clones were read by immunoSEQ multiplex PCR, and TCRdb kept only the in-frame ones, dropping some. The sample lists 80,000 or so clones, around nine tenths seen once, with approximately 5.2% in the top ten. The CDR3 runs 12 residues. V was trimmed by 3 bases and J by 5 bases, leaving 7 bases between them. CDR1 is SGHTA, CDR2 FQGNSA, per germline. Remarks on this clone: Its antigen is not identified.

Material: peripheral blood, obtained on day 0 of AZD1222 vaccination. The clonotype comes from an adult in good health. The J gene is TRBJ2-5, the V gene TRBV7-2; no clear D. CDR3 residues: CASSLVYETQYF. As DNA, the CDR3 is TGTGCCAGCAGCTTGGTGTATGAGACCCAGTACTTC.